The 24 T cell receptor beta chains listed next were all sequenced from one sample in a study of cytomegalovirus exposure and HLA in healthy donors. Vbeta (60) and Jbeta (13) primers were used in the PCR. Only in-frame clones appear in the TCRdb table, and some are missing; sequencing was by immunoSEQ multiplex PCR. The sample contains fewer than 200,000 clones, approximately 86% of which appear only once. The material sequenced was PBMCs. The receptors stem from a male donor in good health and CMV-seronegative.

This clone has more than one count but fewer than ten. The rearrangement links TRBV7-9 to TRBJ2-1; D is perhaps TRBD2 (5 bases). Germline CDR1 is SEHNR and CDR2 is FQNEAQ (reference sequence). V was cut by 3 bases and J by 3 bases, with 15 bases left in between. CDR3 size: 16 residues. The CDR3 is CASSFGQLRVYNEQFF. Written as DNA, the CDR3 is TGTGCCAGCAGCTTTGGGCAGTTGCGGGTCTACAATGAGCAGTTCTTC.

This rearrangement joins TRBV14 to TRBJ2-1, with D tentatively TRBD1 (5 bases). Germline V gene lookup returns CDR1 SGHDN and CDR2 FVKESK. Between the trimmed V and J ends, which lost 8 bases and 0 bases, there was a span of 11 bases. The CDR3 is made up of 14 amino acids. CDR3 sequence: CASSTASSYNEQFF. In DNA form, the CDR3 reads TGTGCCAGCTCGACAGCCAGCTCCTACAATGAGCAGTTCTTC.

This clone was counted a single time. The chain couples TRBV7-8 to TRBJ1-2, with D perhaps TRBD1 (6 bases). Germline V gene lookup returns CDR1 SGHVS and CDR2 FQNEAQ. Trimming shortened V by 5 bases and J by 6 bases, and 19 bases separated the two germline ends. The CDR3 has 15 amino acids. This chain's CDR3 is CASSVRYRVEDGYTF. CDR3 nucleotides: TGTGCCAGCAGCGTCCGCTACAGGGTTGAGGATGGCTACACCTTC.

This sequence joins TRBV4-3 and TRBJ2-1; a weak D match, TRBD2 (6 bases). The length of the CDR3 is 13 residues. Per the germline V gene, CDR1 is LGHNA and CDR2 is YSLEER. V was pared by 4 bases and J by 8 bases, with 12 bases between. The CDR3 loop reads CASSLGRGDEQFF. CDR3 bases: TGCGCCAGCAGCCTCGGGAGAGGTGATGAGCAGTTCTTC.

The chain links TRBV5-1 to TRBJ1-6; tentatively, D is TRBD1 (5 bases). Trimming removed 5 bases from V and 7 bases from J, with 13 bases in between. CDR1 SGHRS and CDR2 YFSETQ come from the germline V gene. The CDR3 totals 14 residues. CDR3 sequence reads: CASRETETNSPLHF. The DNA of the CDR3 is TGCGCCAGCAGGGAGACAGAGACAAATTCACCCCTCCACTTT. The full variable domain, rest sourced from reference TRBV5-1 and TRBJ1-6, is KAGVTQTPRYLIKTRGQQVTLSCSPISGHRSVSWYQQTPGQGLQFLFEYFSETQRNKGNFPGRFSGRQFSNSRSEMNVSTLELGDSALYLCASRETETNSPLHFGNGTRLTVT.

This chain joins TRBV9 and TRBJ1-4; D might be TRBD1 (6 bases). The CDR3 totals 15 residues. The V and J ends lost 4 bases and 7 bases respectively, with 17 bases between them. Germline V gives CDR1 SGDLS, CDR2 YYNGEE. The CDR3 loop is CASSYQGSTGEKLFF. CDR3 nucleotide sequence: TGTGCCAGCAGCTACCAGGGGTCTACGGGTGAAAAACTGTTTTTT.

About this clone: At one end the junction does not follow the germline gene, possibly because of a read error. V is TRBV7-9 and J is TRBJ2-7, with 8 bases lining up with TRBD1. Germline V CDR1 and CDR2: SEHNR, FQNEAQ (reference sequence). There are 16 residues in the CDR3. The CDR3 is CSSSLTRWTGSYEQYF. Written as DNA, the CDR3 is TGTTCCAGCAGCCTAACGAGGTGGACAGGGAGCTACGAGCAGTACTTC.

This clone occurred a few times. This chain joins TRBV5-1 and TRBJ1-5, with 7 bases fitting TRBD1. Germline CDR1 is SGHRS and CDR2 is YFSETQ. J was trimmed by 6 bases and V by 5 bases; bases with no gene match: 8. This CDR3 has 14 residues. As DNA, the CDR3 is TGCGCCAGCAGTTCGGGACACAGGGGTCAGCCCCAGCATTTT. Translation gives CASSSGHRGQPQHF.

The chain employs TRBV5-1 and TRBJ2-2, with D possibly TRBD1 on 6 matching bases. This CDR3 spans 14 amino acids. The V end lost 1 base, the J end lost 7 bases, and 11 bases lay between the germline ends. Germline values: CDR1 SGHRS, CDR2 YFSETQ. CDR3 DNA: TGCGCCAGCAGCTTGCAACAGGGTAACGGGGAGCTGTTTTTT. It translates to CASSLQQGNGELFF.

V gene TRBV15 combines with J gene TRBJ2-5, with 11 bases matching TRBD2. Matching the DNA end better, TRBJ2-7 makes the J call doubtful. This CDR3 has 18 residues. From germline, CDR1 is LNHNV and CDR2 YYDKDF (reference sequence). CDR3 protein: CATSTRLAGGLSSYEQYF. The CDR3 nucleotides are TGTGCCACCAGCACCCGTCTAGCGGGAGGCCTCAGCTCCTACGAGCAGTACTTC.

As for this clone: At one of its ends the junction is not consistent with the germline gene, which may arise from a read error. This chain connects TRBV7-9 to TRBJ2-3, with D perhaps matching TRBD1 (7 bases). Germline V gene data show CDR1 as SEHNR and CDR2 as FQNEAQ (reference sequence). This CDR3 has 15 residues. CDR3 protein: CSSSRRDRSTDTQYF. In DNA, the CDR3 is TGTTCCAGCAGCCGGAGGGACAGAAGCACAGATACGCAGTATTTT.

The J gene is TRBJ2-5, the V gene TRBV13; 9 nucleotides line up with TRBD1. Gene TRBJ2-7 matches the end of the DNA better, so the J call may be wrong. The germline V gene encodes CDR1 PRHDT and CDR2 FYEKMQ (reference sequence). The CDR3 consists of 15 residues. CDR3 in amino acids: CASSSSPGTGREQYF. As DNA, the CDR3 is TGTGCCAGCAGTTCCTCTCCCGGGACAGGGCGCGAGCAGTACTTC.

This chain connects TRBV5-4 to TRBJ1-2, with D unresolved. The V gene's germline CDR1 is SGHNT and CDR2 YYREEE (reference sequence). Deletions cut 0 bases from V and 0 bases from J, with 15 bases between. This CDR3 has 17 residues. The CDR3 DNA reads TGTGCCAGCAGCTTGGATCCCGCCAGACAAGCTAACTATGGCTACACCTTC. This codes for CASSLDPARQANYGYTF.

The genes are TRBV9 and TRBJ1-5, with 8 nucleotides matching TRBD1. The junction had 4 bases not matched to a gene; V was cut back by 3 bases and J by 2 bases. Germline V gene sequence: CDR1 SGDLS, CDR2 YYNGEE. CDR3 length equals 15 residues. CDR3 in DNA: TGTGCCAGCAGCGCAGGACAGGGAGGCAATCAGCCCCAGCATTTT. The encoded protein is CASSAGQGGNQPQHF. The variable domain in full, completed from reference TRBV9 and TRBJ1-5, reads DSGVTQTPKHLITATGQRVTLRCSPRSGDLSVYWYQQSLDQGLQFLIQYYNGEERAKGNILERFSAQQFPDLHSELNLSSLELGDSALYFCASSAGQGGNQPQHFGDGTRLSIL.

The gene calls are TRBV6-5 and TRBJ1-1, with 8 positions matching TRBD1. The CDR3 contains 13 residues. V lost 6 bases to trimming and J lost 11 bases; unmatched junction nucleotides: 11. Germline CDR1 reads MNHEY; CDR2 reads SVGAGI. In nucleotides, the CDR3 is TGTGCCAGCAGGTATCAGGGGGCGCAATCGGCTTTCTTT. Its translation: CASRYQGAQSAFF.

The gene calls are TRBV19 and TRBJ2-3; 11 bases align to TRBD2. J lost 5 bases, V lost 2 bases, and 12 bases had no gene match. The CDR3 has 18 residues. From germline, CDR1 is LNHDA and CDR2 SQIVND (reference sequence). The CDR3 reads CASSIRMSSGRLRDTQYF. The CDR3 region has the DNA TGTGCCAGTAGTATAAGGATGTCTAGCGGGAGGTTGCGAGATACGCAGTATTTT.

This chain joins TRBV19 and TRBJ2-7, with 10 bases lining up with TRBD2. Germline V gene sequence: CDR1 LNHDA, CDR2 SQIVND (reference sequence). The CDR3 is 17 amino acids. V was pared by 6 bases and J by 6 bases, with 17 bases of the junction left unmatched. The CDR3: CASSASLSRAGGREQYF. CDR3 bases: TGTGCCAGTAGCGCTTCGCTCTCTCGAGCGGGAGGGCGCGAGCAGTACTTC.

This clone was observed once. The gene calls are TRBV6-5 and TRBJ1-4; 8 bases align to TRBD1. The CDR3 is 13 amino acids. The V gene end was trimmed by 10 bases and the J gene end by 4 bases; junction bases not matched to a gene: 5. Germline V CDR1 and CDR2: MNHEY, SVGAGI. CDR3: CATMTGVNEKLFF. CDR3 in DNA: TGTGCCACCATGACAGGGGTTAATGAAAAACTGTTTTTT.

The V and J genes are TRBV28 and TRBJ1-2; D may be TRBD1 (5 bases). The ends were cut back, 6 bases at V and 2 bases at J, with 13 bases in the middle. Germline CDR1 reads MDHEN; CDR2 reads SYDVKM. The CDR3 spans 14 residues. The CDR3 sequence: CASSPPGQNYGYTF. In DNA, the CDR3 is TGTGCCAGCAGCCCCCCCGGACAAAACTATGGCTACACCTTC.

In its sample, this clone was seen once. The V and J genes are TRBV19 and TRBJ2-5; possibly TRBD2 for D (5 bases). The CDR3 totals 15 residues. The germline CDR1 and CDR2 sequences are LNHDA and SQIVND (reference sequence). Trimming removed 1 base at V and 7 bases at J, with 16 bases between. CDR3 in DNA: TGTGCCAGTAGTATAGGAGAATCTACCCGGGGGACCCAGTACTTC. It is translated as CASSIGESTRGTQYF. Full variable domain (rest looked up from reference TRBV19 and TRBJ2-5): DGGITQSPKYLFRKEGQNVTLSCEQNLNHDAMYWYRQDPGQGLRLIYYSQIVNDFQKGDIAEGYSVSREKKESFPLTVTSAQKNPTAFYLCASSIGESTRGTQYFGPGTRLLVL.

This chain uses TRBV25-1 with TRBJ2-1; D unclear. The V end was cut by 1 base, the J end by 8 bases, with 9 bases between. CDR3 length: 13 amino acids. Germline CDR1 MGHDK, CDR2 SYGVNS. CDR3 sequence reads: CASSESRLHEQFF. CDR3 coding DNA: TGTGCCAGCAGTGAATCCCGGTTGCATGAGCAGTTCTTC.

As DNA, the CDR3 is TGTGCCAGCAGCCGTTGGACAGGGGAGAACACTGAAGCTTTCTTT. Its protein is CASSRWTGENTEAFF. The rearrangement uses TRBV9 and TRBJ1-1; 9 bases match TRBD1. V shed 4 bases and J 1 base; nucleotides not matched to a gene: 5. This CDR3 comprises 15 residues. Per the germline V gene, CDR1 is SGDLS and CDR2 is YYNGEE.

The chain couples TRBV7-9 to TRBJ1-1; a possible D gene is TRBD1 (6 bases). Looked up from germline, CDR1 is SEHNR and CDR2 is FQNEAQ (reference sequence). This CDR3 contains 18 residues. With 1 base removed from V and 0 bases from J, the gap between germline ends came to 18 bases. The CDR3 loop reads CASSLGDKAFGLNTEAFF. For the CDR3, the DNA is TGTGCCAGCAGCTTAGGGGACAAAGCCTTTGGGTTGAACACTGAAGCTTTCTTT.

The CDR3 loop reads CASSYQTAQETQYF. Here the CDR3 DNA reads TGTGCCAGCAGTTACCAGACAGCACAAGAGACCCAGTACTTC. This chain links TRBV6-5 with TRBJ2-5; maybe TRBD1 (5 bases). Germline V gives CDR1 MNHEY, CDR2 SVGAGI. This CDR3 has 14 residues. V dropped 2 bases and J dropped 2 bases, with 9 bases sitting between them.